This T cell receptor (beta chain) was documented in a study of cytomegalovirus exposure and HLA in healthy donors. The count of this clone is one. Antigen specificity is unknown. The PCR was carried out with 60 Vbeta primers and 13 Jbeta primers. The repertoire was sequenced with immunoSEQ multiplex PCR; TCRdb's copy has only in-frame clones and lacks some. This table holds 120,000 or so clones, over 70% found once. Findings and caveats of the study: Previous analysis showed most TCR beta V segments were productive about 87% or about 30% of the time. Reports state that TCR beta sequences accurately predicted most subjects' HLA-A and HLA-B alleles. A later analysis linked about 17,000 TCR beta sequences to HLA alleles at 0.05 false discovery rate.

V shed 0 bases and J shed 8 bases, with 5 bases lying between them. Germline assignment: CDR1 SGHTA and CDR2 FQGNSA. The CDR3 covers 12 residues. J is TRBJ2-4 and V is TRBV7-2; D gene ambiguous. The material sequenced was PBMCs. The receptor was derived from a woman in her fifties or sixties in good health and CMV-seronegative. CDR3 bases: TGTGCCAGCAGCTTAGCTAGAGACATTCAGTACTTC. Residues: CASSLARDIQYF.